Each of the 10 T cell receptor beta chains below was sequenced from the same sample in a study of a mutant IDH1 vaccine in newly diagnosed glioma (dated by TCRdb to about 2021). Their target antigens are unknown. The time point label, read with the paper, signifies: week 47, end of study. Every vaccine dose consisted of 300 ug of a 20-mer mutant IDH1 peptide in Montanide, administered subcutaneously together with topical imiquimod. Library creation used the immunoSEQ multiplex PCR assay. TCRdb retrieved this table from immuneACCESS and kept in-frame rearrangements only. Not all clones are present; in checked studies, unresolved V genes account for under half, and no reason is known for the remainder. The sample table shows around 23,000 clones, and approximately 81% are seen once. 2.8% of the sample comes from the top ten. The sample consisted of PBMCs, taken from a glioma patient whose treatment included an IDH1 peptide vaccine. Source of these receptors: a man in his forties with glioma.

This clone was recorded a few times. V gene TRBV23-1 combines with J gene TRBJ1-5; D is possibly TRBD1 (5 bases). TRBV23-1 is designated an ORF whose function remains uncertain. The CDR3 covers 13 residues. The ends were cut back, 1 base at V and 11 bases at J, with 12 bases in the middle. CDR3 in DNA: TGCGCCAGCAGTCAATTACACAGGTCTGCCCAGCATTTT. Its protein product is CASSQLHRSAQHF.

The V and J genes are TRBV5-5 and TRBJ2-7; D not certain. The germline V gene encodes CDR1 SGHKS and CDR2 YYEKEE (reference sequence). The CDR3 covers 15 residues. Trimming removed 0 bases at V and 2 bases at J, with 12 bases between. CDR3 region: CASSLGWGGPYEQYF. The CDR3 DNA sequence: TGTGCCAGCAGCTTGGGGTGGGGTGGCCCCTACGAGCAGTACTTC.

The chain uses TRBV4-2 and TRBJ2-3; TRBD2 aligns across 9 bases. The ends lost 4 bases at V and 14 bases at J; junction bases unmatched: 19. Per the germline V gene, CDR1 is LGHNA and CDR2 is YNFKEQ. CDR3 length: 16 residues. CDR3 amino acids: CASSPPPGPSGIVGYF. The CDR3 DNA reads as TGTGCCAGCAGCCCCCCTCCCGGGCCTAGCGGGATAGTGGGGTATTTT.

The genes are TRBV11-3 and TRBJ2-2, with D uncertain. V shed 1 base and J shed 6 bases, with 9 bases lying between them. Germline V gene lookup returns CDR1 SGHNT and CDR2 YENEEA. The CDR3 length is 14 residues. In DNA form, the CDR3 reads TGTGCCAGCAGCTTAGCTTGGGTACCCGGGGAGCTGTTTTTT. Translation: CASSLAWVPGELFF.

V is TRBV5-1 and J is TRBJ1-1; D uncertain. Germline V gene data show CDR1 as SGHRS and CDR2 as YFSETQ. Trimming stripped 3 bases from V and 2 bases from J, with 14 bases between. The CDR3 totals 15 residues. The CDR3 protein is CASSSRPRANTEAFF. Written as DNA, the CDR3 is TGCGCCAGCAGCTCTAGGCCCCGCGCTAACACTGAAGCTTTCTTT.

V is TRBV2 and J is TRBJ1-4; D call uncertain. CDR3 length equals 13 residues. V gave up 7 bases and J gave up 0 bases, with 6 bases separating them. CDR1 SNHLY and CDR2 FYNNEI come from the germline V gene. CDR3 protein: CASTRSTNEKLFF. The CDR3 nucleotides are TGTGCCAGCACACGGTCAACTAATGAAAAACTGTTTTTT.

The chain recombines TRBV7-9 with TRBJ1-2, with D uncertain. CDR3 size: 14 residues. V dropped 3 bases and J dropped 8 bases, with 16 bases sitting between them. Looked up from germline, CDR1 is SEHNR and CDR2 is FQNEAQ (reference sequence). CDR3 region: CASSLAPRPGGYTF. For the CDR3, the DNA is TGTGCCAGCAGCTTGGCCCCGCGTCCGGGGGGCTACACCTTC. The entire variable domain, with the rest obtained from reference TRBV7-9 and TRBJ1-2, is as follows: DTGVSQNPRHKITKRGQNVTFRCDPISEHNRLYWYRQTLGQGPEFLTYFQNEAQLEKSRLLSDRFSAERPKGSFSTLEIQRTEQGDSAMYLCASSLAPRPGGYTFGSGTRLTVV.

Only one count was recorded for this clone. In DNA form, the CDR3 reads TGCGCCAGCAGCCAAGTACGGGGGGCCCTCGGCACTGAAGCTTTCTTT. Its translation is CASSQVRGALGTEAFF. The V call is TRBV4-3, the J call TRBJ1-1; the D gene is possibly TRBD1 (6 bases). The V gene lost 1 base and the J gene lost 4 bases, with 16 bases spanning the gap. Germline V gene data show CDR1 as LGHNA and CDR2 as YSLEER. This CDR3 is built from 16 residues.

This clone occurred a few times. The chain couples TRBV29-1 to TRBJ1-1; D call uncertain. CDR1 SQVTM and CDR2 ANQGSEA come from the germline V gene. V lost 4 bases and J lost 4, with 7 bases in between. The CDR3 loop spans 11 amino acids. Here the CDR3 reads CSVVWATEAFF. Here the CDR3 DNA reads TGCAGCGTTGTCTGGGCCACTGAAGCTTTCTTT.

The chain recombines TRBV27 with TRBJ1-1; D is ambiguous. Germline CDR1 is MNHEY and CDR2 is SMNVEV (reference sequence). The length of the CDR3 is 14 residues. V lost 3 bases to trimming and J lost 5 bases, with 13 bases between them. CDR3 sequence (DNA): TGTGCCAGCAGTTTCTCTGGACCCGGGACTGAAGCTTTCTTT. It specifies CASSFSGPGTEAFF.